This entry describes one T cell receptor (beta chain). The antigen is not known. This specimen belongs to a study of radiotherapy plus CTLA-4 blockade in lung cancer. Study summary: Objective response was observed in roughly a sixth of patients, and disease control in roughly 30%.

CDR1 and CDR2 (germline): SNHLY, FYNNEI. V was cut by 7 bases and J by 2 bases, with 14 bases left in between. The CDR3 extends over 14 amino acids. Whole-study results and caveats: Clones derived from tumor TCRs expanded in blood after radiotherapy plus ipilimumab. Interferon-beta and early blood T cell clone dynamics reportedly predicted response best.

TCRdb keeps only in-frame clones here, not all; method: immunoSEQ multiplex PCR. The sample consists of more than 40,000 clones, roughly 90% of them appearing once. The clonotype originates from a human donor with non-small cell lung cancer whose response to radiotherapy plus ipilimumab could not be evaluated. The source material was peripheral blood, sampled from a patient treated with radiotherapy plus ipilimumab. The chain combines TRBV2 with TRBJ2-5; D is possibly TRBD2 (6 bases). CDR3 sequence reads: CASTRLGGQETQYF. In DNA, the CDR3 is TGTGCCAGCACAAGACTAGGAGGGCAAGAGACCCAGTACTTC.